This passage covers 21 T cell receptor beta chains from one sample sequenced in a study of brain T cells in children with intractable seizures. TCRdb's copy holds only in-frame clones and misses some; the assay was immunoSEQ multiplex PCR. This repertoire shows around 41,000 clones, 90% found once; its top ten account for approximately 6%. Sequenced material: peripheral blood, taken at surgery. These receptors were collected from a girl aged 2-10 years with tuberous sclerosis and intractable seizures.

V and J are TRBV20-1 and TRBJ1-1; D not resolved. The germline CDR1 and CDR2 sequences are DFQATT and SNEGSKA (reference sequence). The V and J ends lost 8 bases and 4 bases respectively, with 11 bases between them. The CDR3 extends over 11 amino acids. The chain's CDR3 is CSTRPGTEAFF. Here the CDR3 DNA reads TGCAGTACCCGCCCGGGCACTGAAGCTTTCTTT.

This rearrangement joins TRBV5-1 to TRBJ2-1, with 7 nucleotides matching TRBD2. The CDR3 sequence is 15 residues long. V gave up 2 bases and J gave up 0 bases; unmatched junction bases: 2. Per the germline V gene, CDR1 is SGHRS and CDR2 is YFSETQ. This CDR3 reads CASSFGGSSYNEQFF. In nucleotides, the CDR3 is TGCGCCAGCAGCTTCGGCGGGAGCTCCTACAATGAGCAGTTCTTC.

The chain recombines TRBV18 with TRBJ2-7, with TRBD1 identical over 7 bases. The CDR3 sequence is 15 residues long. Germline V gene sequence: CDR1 KGHSH, CDR2 LQKENI. The V segment lost 4 bases and the J segment 3 bases; nucleotides outside the gene matches: 9. DNA for the CDR3: TGTGCCAGCTCACGAACTACAGGGGAAAACTACGAGCAGTACTTC. Translated: CASSRTTGENYEQYF.

This chain links TRBV18 with TRBJ2-1, with a tentative D call TRBD2 (6 bases). The CDR3 has 13 amino acids. V lost 4 bases, J lost 6 bases, and 10 bases lay in between. Germline CDR1 KGHSH, CDR2 LQKENI. The CDR3 DNA sequence: TGTGCCAGCTCACTAGGGACTTCCAATGAGCAGTTCTTC. This translates into CASSLGTSNEQFF.

The genes are TRBV4-1 and TRBJ1-5, with 7 bases lining up with TRBD1. Germline V gives CDR1 MGHRA, CDR2 YSYEKL. There are 17 residues in the CDR3. The junction had 12 bases not matched to a gene; V was cut back by 0 bases and J by 7 bases. The CDR3 here is CASSQERERTGVQPQHF. The DNA of the CDR3 is TGCGCCAGCAGCCAAGAAAGGGAACGGACAGGTGTCCAGCCCCAGCATTTT.

The chain carries TRBV5-6 and TRBJ2-7; D unresolved. V dropped 3 bases and J dropped 2 bases, with 3 bases sitting between them. This CDR3 contains 11 residues. Germline-derived CDR1 and CDR2 are SGHDT and YYEEEE. The CDR3 loop is CASSSTYEQYF. The CDR3 nucleotides read TGTGCCAGCAGCTCAACCTACGAGCAGTACTTC.

The chain employs TRBV5-6 and TRBJ1-5; perhaps TRBD1 as D (5 bases). There are 14 residues in the CDR3. V gave up 2 bases and J gave up 8 bases, with 14 bases separating them. Germline-derived CDR1 and CDR2 are SGHDT and YYEEEE. CDR3 in amino acids: CASSFGGGVEPQHF. CDR3 in DNA: TGTGCCAGCAGCTTCGGGGGAGGAGTAGAGCCCCAGCATTTT.

The chain carries TRBV6-5 and TRBJ1-1, with TRBD1 as a possible D gene (6 bases). Germline V gene lookup returns CDR1 MNHEY and CDR2 SVGAGI. This CDR3 region has 14 residues. The V end was cut by 2 bases, the J end by 3 bases, with 10 bases between. The CDR3 region has the DNA TGTGCCAGCAGTTACCAGGGGTCGGACACTGAAGCTTTCTTT. Translated: CASSYQGSDTEAFF.

The rearrangement links TRBV3-1 (or the pseudogene TRBV3-2) to TRBJ1-4, with D perhaps matching TRBD1 (6 bases). Per germline, CDR1 LGHDT and CDR2 YNNKEL (reference sequence). The CDR3 sequence is 14 residues long. V lost 4 bases and J 5 bases, leaving 11 bases between the germline ends. CDR3 nucleotide sequence: TGTGCCAGCAGCCGCCGACAGGAGAATGAAAAACTGTTTTTT. Its protein is CASSRRQENEKLFF.

The V gene is TRBV6-5, the J gene TRBJ1-1; D gene unclear. Trimming took 5 bases from V and 10 from J, leaving 17 bases between them. CDR3 length: 13 residues. Germline CDR1 is MNHEY and CDR2 is SVGAGI. The CDR3 DNA sequence: TGTGCCAGCAGTCCACTAAAGGCGGTGGGAGCTTTCTTT. It yields the protein CASSPLKAVGAFF.

The chain couples TRBV19 to TRBJ1-5, with D tentatively TRBD1 (5 bases). The V end was cut by 0 bases, the J end by 2 bases, with 11 bases between. In germline, CDR1 is LNHDA, CDR2 SQIVND (reference sequence). The CDR3 covers 16 residues. The CDR3 protein is CASSIDRPRGNQPQHF. CDR3 coding DNA: TGTGCCAGTAGTATAGATCGGCCCAGGGGCAATCAGCCCCAGCATTTT.

As DNA, the CDR3 is TGCAGCGTTGGCCGGACAGTGGGAGGCTACACCTTC. It specifies CSVGRTVGGYTF. V is TRBV29-1 and J is TRBJ1-2, with a weak D call TRBD1 (6 bases). With 4 bases removed from V and 8 bases from J, the gap between germline ends came to 14 bases. The germline gives CDR1 SQVTM, CDR2 ANQGSEA. The CDR3 consists of 12 residues. Combining the CDR3 with reference TRBV29-1 and TRBJ1-2 gives the whole variable domain SAVISQKPSRDICQRGTSLTIQCQVDSQVTMMFWYRQQPGQSLTLIATANQGSEATYESGFVIDKFPISRPNLTFSTLTVSNMSPEDSSIYLCSVGRTVGGYTFGSGTRLTVV.

This sequence joins TRBV12-3 or TRBV12-4 and TRBJ1-1, with 7 positions matching TRBD1. V trimming: 3 bases; J trimming: 4 bases; junction bases outside the gene matches: 2. This CDR3 has 13 amino acids. CDR3 region: CASSFAGGTEAFF. The CDR3 coding sequence is TGTGCCAGCAGTTTTGCAGGGGGCACTGAAGCTTTCTTT.

This clone was counted once. The chain is built from TRBV6-5 and TRBJ2-7, with TRBD1 matching over 7 bases. The germline V gene encodes CDR1 MNHEY and CDR2 SVGAGI. The CDR3 length is 15 residues. Trimming removed 7 bases from V and 4 bases from J; junction bases left unmatched: 13. The CDR3 region is CASITAAGGYYEQYV. The CDR3 coding sequence is TGTGCCAGCATCACGGCGGCAGGGGGTTATTACGAGCAGTACGTC.

The chain has TRBV19 and TRBJ1-2, with TRBD1 as a possible D gene (5 bases). Germline V CDR1 and CDR2: LNHDA, SQIVND (reference sequence). The CDR3 loop spans 15 amino acids. Trimming cost V 4 bases and J 4 bases, with 16 bases left between them. The CDR3, as DNA: TGTGCCAGTAGTACTACAGGTTCCACGGGCTATGGCTACACCTTC. Protein: CASSTTGSTGYGYTF.

In its sample, this clone was seen a few times. CDR3 DNA sequence: TGTGCCAGCAGCCCGTATACGGGAGCGCAGTATTTT. Protein sequence: CASSPYTGAQYF. V and J are TRBV5-6 and TRBJ2-3; D is possibly TRBD2 (6 bases). V was cut by 4 bases and J by 10 bases, with 13 bases left in between. Germline V gene sequence: CDR1 SGHDT, CDR2 YYEEEE. The CDR3 runs to 12 residues.

The chain uses TRBV29-1 and TRBJ2-3; D is possibly TRBD1 or TRBD2 (6 bases each). CDR3 size: 13 residues. CDR1 is SQVTM and CDR2 is ANQGSEA in the germline V gene. V was clipped by 1 base and J by 6 bases, with 11 bases between them. The CDR3 region has the DNA TGCAGCGTTGAAGTTCGGGGGCGGGATACGCAGTATTTT. Residues: CSVEVRGRDTQYF.

The chain uses TRBV25-1 and TRBJ2-1, with D possibly matching TRBD2 (5 bases). CDR1 and CDR2 from the germline V gene are MGHDK and SYGVNS. The CDR3 is made up of 17 amino acids. The V gene lost 4 bases and the J gene lost 6 bases, with 22 bases spanning the gap. In DNA, the CDR3 is TGTGCCAGCAGTGGAACTAGTACGGAACGCGGTGGCAATGAGCAGTTCTTC. This encodes CASSGTSTERGGNEQFF.

The CDR3 nucleotides read TGTGCCAGCTCACCACTCCCCCCGGGACAGGGAGCAACTAATGAAAAACTGTTTTTT. Its translation: CASSPLPPGQGATNEKLFF. This chain uses TRBV18 with TRBJ1-4; 9 bases map to TRBD1. The CDR3 has 19 amino acids. Per germline, CDR1 KGHSH and CDR2 LQKENI. V was pared by 1 base and J by 0 bases, with 9 bases of the junction left unmatched.

CDR3 residues: CSVGGRAVNTEAFF. CDR3 bases: TGCAGCGTTGGGGGGCGAGCAGTGAACACTGAAGCTTTCTTT. The chain joins TRBV29-1 to TRBJ1-1; D possibly corresponds to TRBD1 (6 bases). Germline values: CDR1 SQVTM, CDR2 ANQGSEA. This CDR3 region has 14 residues. V was shortened by 4 bases and J by 0 bases, with 12 bases between the two germline ends.

The chain uses TRBV7-9 and TRBJ2-5; D perhaps matches TRBD2 (6 bases). Germline assignment: CDR1 SEHNR and CDR2 FQNEAQ (reference sequence). CDR3 size: 15 residues. V was clipped by 5 bases and J by 2 bases, with 15 bases between them. In DNA form, the CDR3 reads TGTGCCAGCAGCCCCCTCGCGGGGTTGCAAGAGACCCAGTACTTC. Translated: CASSPLAGLQETQYF.